These 14 T cell receptor beta chains were all obtained from the same sample, sequenced in a study of blood T cell repertoires in COVID-19 (dated by TCRdb to between 2020 and 2021). Libraries were made using the immunoSEQ multiplex PCR assay. TCRdb re-hosts the immuneACCESS table, in-frame sequences only. Its copies lack some clones; in the studies checked, an unresolved V gene accounts for under half of them, and the cause for the rest is not known. This sample is represented by approximately 230,000 clones; 87% of them were singletons. In total, the top ten clones hold roughly 3% of the sample. Sequencing was performed on peripheral blood. Receptors originate from a man younger than 35 with active or convalescent COVID-19.

The gene calls are TRBV5-1 and TRBJ2-5; D gene ambiguous. Germline V gives CDR1 SGHRS, CDR2 YFSETQ. This CDR3 is 15 amino acids long. Between the trimmed V and J ends, which lost 0 bases and 3 bases, there was a span of 12 bases. CDR3 nucleotide sequence: TGCGCCAGCAGCTTGGGTCTCAGGTCGGAAGAGACCCAGTACTTC. This translates into CASSLGLRSEETQYF.

This clone was counted only a few times. V gene TRBV28 combines with J gene TRBJ2-2; D is ambiguous. The length of the CDR3 is 13 residues. Germline-derived CDR1 and CDR2 are MDHEN and SYDVKM. The germline V and J ends were trimmed by 7 bases and 2 bases, with 8 bases remaining between them. CDR3 bases: TGTGCCAGCACGAGCTCAAACACCGGGGAGCTGTTTTTT. As protein: CASTSSNTGELFF.

This chain uses TRBV4-3 with TRBJ2-1; TRBD2 aligns across 13 bases. Germline V gene lookup returns CDR1 LGHNA and CDR2 YSLEER. V was pared by 4 bases and J by 10 bases, with 10 bases of the junction left unmatched. The CDR3 contains 16 residues. Written as DNA, the CDR3 is TGCGCCAGCAGCCCCCGACTAGCGGGAGGAGAGGGGGAGCAGTTCTTC. It specifies CASSPRLAGGEGEQFF.

This chain links TRBV28 with TRBJ2-1, with a possible D match to TRBD2 (6 bases). Germline CDR1 is MDHEN and CDR2 is SYDVKM. The CDR3 is 14 residues long. V was cut by 2 bases and J by 8 bases, with 13 bases left in between. The CDR3 reads CASSLIAGSDEQFF. CDR3 in DNA: TGTGCCAGCAGTTTAATTGCGGGGAGTGATGAGCAGTTCTTC.

This clone is medium-sized within its sample. This chain connects TRBV6-1 to TRBJ2-1, with 7 bases identical to TRBD2. Germline trimming cut 2 bases from V and 4 bases from J; bases unmatched to any gene: 5. The CDR3 is 15 residues long. Looked up from germline, CDR1 is MNHNS and CDR2 is SASEGT. In nucleotides, the CDR3 is TGTGCCAGCAGTGAAAAGGCTAGCGGATACAATGAGCAGTTCTTC. This encodes CASSEKASGYNEQFF.

This CDR3 reads CASSTRGGGSNQPQHF. The CDR3 DNA reads as TGTGCCAGCAGCACTCGAGGGGGTGGGAGCAATCAGCCCCAGCATTTT. The rearrangement uses TRBV6-2 or TRBV6-3 and TRBJ1-5; a possible D gene is TRBD1 (6 bases). Trimming stripped 6 bases from V and 1 base from J, with 16 bases between. This CDR3 has 16 amino acids. CDR1 and CDR2 from the germline V gene are MNHEY and SVGEGT.

The CDR3 region has the DNA TGTGCCAGCAGCTTAGGTCCGACAAACTATGGCTACACCTTC. This gives the protein CASSLGPTNYGYTF. The rearrangement uses TRBV7-3 and TRBJ1-2; D unclear. Germline assignment: CDR1 SGHTA and CDR2 FQGTGA. The CDR3 contains 14 residues. The V gene lost 2 bases and the J gene lost 2 bases, with 9 bases spanning the gap.

The CDR3 reads CASSSAGEGTGELFF. In DNA, the CDR3 is TGTGCCAGCAGCTCAGCGGGAGAAGGGACCGGGGAGCTGTTTTTT. V usage is TRBV13 and J usage is TRBJ2-2; TRBD2 matches 8 bases. The CDR3 totals 15 residues. Germline loops: CDR1 PRHDT, CDR2 FYEKMQ (reference sequence). The ends lost 4 bases at V and 5 bases at J; junction bases unmatched: 6.

The chain recombines TRBV29-1 with TRBJ2-7, with 9 positions matching TRBD1. The germline gives CDR1 SQVTM, CDR2 ANQGSEA. Germline trimming cut 6 bases from V and 6 bases from J; bases unmatched to any gene: 12. The CDR3 contains 14 residues. The CDR3, as DNA: TGCAGCGTCGCCGGGACAGGGAATCCTGGCGAGCAGTACTTC. Its translation is CSVAGTGNPGEQYF.

V gene TRBV12-5 combines with J gene TRBJ2-3, with TRBD1 identical over 9 bases. Germline V gene lookup returns CDR1 LGHNT and CDR2 FRNRAP. The junction had 6 bases not matched to a gene; V was cut back by 6 bases and J by 2 bases. The CDR3 contains 15 residues. CDR3 bases: TGTGCTAGTGGCTCCGGGACAGGGATCACAGATACGCAGTATTTT. Its protein is CASGSGTGITDTQYF.

This sequence joins TRBV18 and TRBJ2-3; 7 bases align to TRBD1. The CDR3 runs 14 residues. The V gene's germline CDR1 is KGHSH and CDR2 LQKENI. Unmatched junction bases numbered 2, after V lost 5 bases and J lost 0 bases. The CDR3 protein is CASSSTGSTDTQYF. CDR3 nucleotide sequence: TGTGCCAGCTCATCGACAGGGAGCACAGATACGCAGTATTTT.

The rearrangement joins TRBV3-1 (or the pseudogene TRBV3-2) to TRBJ2-1; 8 bases are shared with TRBD2. Germline V gene sequence: CDR1 LGHDT, CDR2 YNNKEL (reference sequence). The CDR3 loop spans 15 amino acids. The V and J ends lost 1 base and 9 bases, in that order; junction bases with no gene match: 8. The CDR3 DNA reads TGTGCCAGCAGCCAAGCACGGGAGGGCCTCGGTGAGCAGTTCTTC. It translates to CASSQAREGLGEQFF.

The V call is TRBV16, the J call TRBJ1-2; 9 bases agree with TRBD1. The CDR3 length is 14 residues. Germline CDR1 reads KGHSY; CDR2 reads FQNENV. Unmatched junction bases numbered 5, after V lost 2 bases and J lost 7 bases. For the CDR3, the DNA is TGTGCCAGCAGCCAAAGAACGGACAGGGGTGGCTACACCTTC. Its translation: CASSQRTDRGGYTF.

V and J are TRBV11-2 and TRBJ2-1; TRBD2 matches 8 bases. The length of the CDR3 is 13 residues. Trimming removed 2 bases from V and 10 bases from J; junction bases left unmatched: 4. CDR1 is SGHAT and CDR2 is FQNNGV in the germline V gene. The CDR3 nucleotides are TGTGCCAGCAGCTTAAAGACTAGCGCGGAGCAGTTCTTC. Its protein is CASSLKTSAEQFF.